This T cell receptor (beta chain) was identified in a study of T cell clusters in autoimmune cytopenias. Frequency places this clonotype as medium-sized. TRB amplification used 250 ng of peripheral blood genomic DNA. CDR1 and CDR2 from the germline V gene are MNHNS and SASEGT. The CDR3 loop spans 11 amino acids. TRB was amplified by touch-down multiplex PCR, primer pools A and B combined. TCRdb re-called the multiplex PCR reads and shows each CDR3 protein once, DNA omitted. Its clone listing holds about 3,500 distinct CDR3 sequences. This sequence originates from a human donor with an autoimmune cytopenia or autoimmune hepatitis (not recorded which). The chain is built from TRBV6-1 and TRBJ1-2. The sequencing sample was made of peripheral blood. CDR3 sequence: CASSEALGYTF.